The rows below give T cell receptor beta chains drawn from one sample of a study of follicular helper T cells after annual influenza vaccination. Data came from immunoSEQ multiplex PCR; TCRdb stores just in-frame clones and leaves some out. The repertoire includes more than 9,000 clones, approximately 80% of them detected once, and less than 0.5% sits in the top ten. Sequenced material: CXCR5+ CD38- circulating T follicular helper cells from blood, taken 7 days after influenza vaccination. The source of these receptors is an adult who received the influenza vaccine. Each CDR3 is given with its conserved first and last residue.

>TRBJ2-1|TRBV7-9
CASSLVSEKQFF
>TRBJ1-2|TRBV12-1
CASSFPGQGRSPRTYGYTF
>TRBJ1-6|TRBV2
CASRDSPYNSPLHF
>TRBJ1-1|TRBV10-3
CAISGDRGTEAFF
>TRBJ2-1|TRBV7-7
CASSPGTDYNEQFF
>TRBJ2-3|TRBV2
CASSLKADTQYF
>TRBJ2-3|TRBV5-1
CASGGLGTDTQYF
>TRBJ2-5|TRBV7-8
CASSLVVGQQETQYF
>TRBJ1-2|TRBV2
CASRQGQVNYGYTF
>TRBJ2-7|TRBV1
CTSSWDYHGDSGYEQYF
>TRBJ2-2|TRBV7-2
CASRRAGETGELFF
>TRBJ1-1|TRBV5-1
CASSFGGGQDTEAFF
>TRBJ1-5|TRBV21-1
CASTRGIGLYSNQPQHF
>TRBJ2-1|TRBV6-5
CASSPPGQGYNEQFF
>TRBJ2-7|TRBV10-1
CASSESDLMGQYF
>TRBJ2-1|TRBV7-6
CASSWTGDNEQFF
>TRBJ2-3|TRBV7-2
CASSPRQGAESSTQYF
>TRBJ1-1|TRBV4-3
CASSQDTGNTEAFF
>TRBJ1-3|TRBV10-3
CAIGTGQGGNTIYF
>TRBJ1-5|TRBV6-1
CASSDRNQPQHF
>TRBJ1-2|TRBV5-4
CASSHAISYNYGYTF
>TRBJ1-1|TRBV7-2
CVSQGARGEAFF
>TRBJ2-3|TRBV11-3
CASSLVGNTDTQYF
>TRBJ2-3|TRBV2
CASSDPTRTDTQYF
>TRBJ1-2|TRBV6-5
CASRRPGDNYGYTF
>TRBJ1-1|TRBV11-2
CASSLGLNTEAFF
>TRBJ1-2|TRBV5-1
CASSHLPDREDYGYTF
>TRBJ2-7|TRBV28
CASSPPGTVRYEQYF
>TRBJ2-7|TRBV10-3
CAITPKAGNRDEQYF
>TRBJ1-2|TRBV30
CACQRAANYGYTF
>TRBJ1-5|TRBV7-9
CASSGRGGNQPQHF
>TRBJ1-4|TRBV10-3
CAISDSQGGEKLFF
>TRBJ2-7|TRBV6-1
CASSGTEYEQYF
>TRBJ2-3|TRBV5-1
CASSARTSGYTDTQYF
>TRBJ2-3|TRBV2
CASSRDHRWDTQYF
>TRBJ1-1|TRBV2
CASNVRSTEAFF
>TRBJ1-5|TRBV6-6
CASSYKGTGNQPQHF
>TRBJ1-5|TRBV7-6
CASSLATGGQPQHF
>TRBJ1-2|TRBV15
CATSRDGRVPGGYTF
>TRBJ1-1|TRBV5-1
CASSSNPGQGSTEAFF
>TRBJ1-3|TRBV6-1
CASRPGGSGNTIYF
>TRBJ1-2|TRBV2
CASRKDNYGYTF
>TRBJ2-3|TRBV5-1
CASVRDRGTDTQYF
>TRBJ1-3|TRBV18
CASSPQQGTGNTIYF
>TRBJ1-1|TRBV12-5
CASGLLNTEAFF
>TRBJ1-2|TRBV18
CASSRTGSNYGYTF
>TRBJ2-6|TRBV6-6
CASSRNSGANVLTF
>TRBJ1-1|TRBV11-1
CASSFTGITEAFF
>TRBJ1-1|TRBV7-9
CASSLWAANTEAFF
>TRBJ2-7|TRBV30
CAWSVVGATGRYF
>TRBJ1-5|TRBV14
CASSQASNQPQHF
>TRBJ2-6|TRBV5-1
CASSPVEGANVLTF
>TRBJ1-2|TRBV20-1
CSAWHREGYTF
>TRBJ1-4|TRBV5-4
CASAKGAGEKLFF
>TRBJ1-2|TRBV7-8
CASSSSPFGGFGYTF
>TRBJ2-7|TRBV6-1
CASSSTAYWEQYF
>TRBJ1-2|TRBV2
CASSEARQGRYGYTF
>TRBJ2-3|TRBV5-6
CASSLWVTVPDTQYF
>TRBJ2-3|TRBV5-4
CASSSGEGDTQYF